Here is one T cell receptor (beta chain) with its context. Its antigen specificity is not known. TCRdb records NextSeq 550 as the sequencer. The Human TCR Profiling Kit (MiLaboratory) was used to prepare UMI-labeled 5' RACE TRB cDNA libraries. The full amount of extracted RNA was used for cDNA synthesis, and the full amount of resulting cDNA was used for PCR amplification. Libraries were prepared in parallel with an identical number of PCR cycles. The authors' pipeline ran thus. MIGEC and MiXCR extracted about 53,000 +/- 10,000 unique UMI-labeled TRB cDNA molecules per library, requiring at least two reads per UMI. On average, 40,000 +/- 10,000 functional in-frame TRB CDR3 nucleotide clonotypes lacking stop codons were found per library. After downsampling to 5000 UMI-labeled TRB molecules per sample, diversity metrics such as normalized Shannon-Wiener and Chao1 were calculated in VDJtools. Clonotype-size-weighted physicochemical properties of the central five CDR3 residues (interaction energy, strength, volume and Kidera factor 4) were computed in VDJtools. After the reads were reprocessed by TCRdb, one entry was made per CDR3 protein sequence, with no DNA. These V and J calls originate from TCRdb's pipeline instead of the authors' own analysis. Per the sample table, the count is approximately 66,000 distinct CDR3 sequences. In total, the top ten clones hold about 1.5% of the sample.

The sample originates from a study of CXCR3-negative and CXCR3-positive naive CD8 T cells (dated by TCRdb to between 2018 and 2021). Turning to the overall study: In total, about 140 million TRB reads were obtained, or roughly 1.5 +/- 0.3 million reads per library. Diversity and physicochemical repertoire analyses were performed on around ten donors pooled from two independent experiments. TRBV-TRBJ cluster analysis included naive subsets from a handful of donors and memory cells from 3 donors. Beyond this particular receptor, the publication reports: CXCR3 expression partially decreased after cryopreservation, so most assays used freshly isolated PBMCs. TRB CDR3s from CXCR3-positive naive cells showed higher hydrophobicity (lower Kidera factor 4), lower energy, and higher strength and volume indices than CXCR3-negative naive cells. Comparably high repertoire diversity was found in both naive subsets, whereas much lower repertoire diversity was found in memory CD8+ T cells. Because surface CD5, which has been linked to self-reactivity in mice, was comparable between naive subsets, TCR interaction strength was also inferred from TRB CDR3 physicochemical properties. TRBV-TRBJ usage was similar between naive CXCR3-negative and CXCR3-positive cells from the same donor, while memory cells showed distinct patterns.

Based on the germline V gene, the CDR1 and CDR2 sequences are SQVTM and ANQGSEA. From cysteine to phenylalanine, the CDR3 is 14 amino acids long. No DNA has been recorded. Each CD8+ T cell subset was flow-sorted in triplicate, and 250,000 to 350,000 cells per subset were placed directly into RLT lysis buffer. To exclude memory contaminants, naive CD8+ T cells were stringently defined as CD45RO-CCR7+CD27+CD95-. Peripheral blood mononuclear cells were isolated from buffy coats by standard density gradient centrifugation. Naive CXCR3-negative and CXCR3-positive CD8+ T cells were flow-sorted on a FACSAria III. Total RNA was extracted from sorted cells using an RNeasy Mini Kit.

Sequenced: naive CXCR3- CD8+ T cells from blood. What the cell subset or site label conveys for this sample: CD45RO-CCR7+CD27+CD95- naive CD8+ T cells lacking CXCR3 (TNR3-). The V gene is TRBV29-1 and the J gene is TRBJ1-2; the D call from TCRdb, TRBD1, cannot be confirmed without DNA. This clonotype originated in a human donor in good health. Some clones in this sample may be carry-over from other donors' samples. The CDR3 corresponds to CSVPSGEANYGYTF.